Each of the 15 T cell receptor beta chains below was sequenced from the same sample in a study of CD8 T cells in ankylosing spondylitis. The antigens these receptors bind are not known. One entry per CDR3 protein, called by TCRdb with MiXCR from the 5' RACE reads. The sample has about 400,000 distinct CDR3 sequences; approximately 20% are singletons. Findings of the study overall: Blood from ankylosing spondylitis patients appeared to carry a characteristic roughly 8-variant TCR beta motif.

The sequenced material came from blood, either unsorted or a sorted T cell fraction (not recorded which). These receptors originate from a male donor with ankylosing spondylitis.

The chain is built from TRBV6-5 and TRBJ1-6, with D unresolved. The V end was cut by 2 bases, the J end by 6 bases, with 8 bases between. This CDR3 contains 14 residues. The germline gives CDR1 MNHEY, CDR2 SVGAGI. The CDR3 protein is CASSYARINSPLHF. Here the CDR3 DNA reads TGTGCCAGCAGTTACGCCAGGATTAATTCACCCCTCCACTTT.

The chain has TRBV10-3 and TRBJ1-4; D may be TRBD1 (6 bases). Trimming cost V 6 bases and J 6 bases, with 11 bases left between them. Per the germline V gene, CDR1 is ENHRY and CDR2 is SYGVKD. This CDR3 region has 13 residues. The CDR3 bases are TGTGCCATCAGACAGGGCACAGATGAAAAACTGTTTTTT. Protein sequence: CAIRQGTDEKLFF.

The chain employs TRBV7-7 and TRBJ2-2, with 14 positions matching TRBD2. Unmatched junction bases numbered 9, after V lost 2 bases and J lost 7 bases. The V gene's germline CDR1 is SSHAT and CDR2 FNYEAQ (reference sequence). The CDR3 loop spans 18 amino acids. The CDR3 coding sequence is TGTGCCAGCAGCTTAAGACCGGGACTAGCGGGAGACGGCGGGGAGCTGTTTTTT. It specifies CASSLRPGLAGDGGELFF.

In its sample, this clonotype was seen a few times. The chain has TRBV20-1 and TRBJ2-1; no clear D gene. V lost 2 bases and J lost 6, with 17 bases in between. CDR1 and CDR2 (germline): DFQATT, SNEGSKA (reference sequence). This CDR3 is built from 15 residues. CDR3 DNA sequence: TGCAGTGCTAGAAAAAATCCACTGGGTGGCAATGAGCAGTTCTTC. Amino acid sequence: CSARKNPLGGNEQFF.

The rearrangement joins TRBV9 to TRBJ1-4, with 8 nucleotides matching TRBD1. Per the germline V gene, CDR1 is SGDLS and CDR2 is YYNGEE. Losses at the gene ends were 2 bases for V and 8 bases for J; bases not matched to a gene: 5. CDR3 size: 14 residues. The CDR3 region has the DNA TGTGCCAGCAGCGTCGGACAGGGCGAGGAAAAACTGTTTTTT. Its protein is CASSVGQGEEKLFF.

This clonotype has just a few counts. V usage is TRBV6-1 and J usage is TRBJ1-5; 10 bases match TRBD1. The V segment lost 6 bases and the J segment 2 bases; nucleotides outside the gene matches: 7. Looked up from germline, CDR1 is MNHNS and CDR2 is SASEGT. CDR3 length: 16 amino acids. CDR3 protein: CASRLDRGDGNQPQHF. CDR3 nucleotide sequence: TGTGCCAGCAGATTGGACAGGGGGGATGGCAATCAGCCCCAGCATTTT.

The chain links TRBV28 to TRBJ1-5; D unresolved. The germline gives CDR1 MDHEN, CDR2 SYDVKM. Deletions cut 5 bases from V and 7 bases from J, with 18 bases between. The CDR3 length is 15 residues. The chain's CDR3 is CASSEGRRFSQPQHF. The CDR3, as DNA: TGTGCCAGCAGTGAAGGTAGGAGATTCAGCCAGCCCCAGCATTTT.

This clonotype has a handful of counts. The chain is built from TRBV20-1 and TRBJ1-5; the match to TRBD1 covers 8 bases. The CDR3 has 13 residues. With V trimmed by 5 bases and J by 5 bases, 5 bases remained unmatched. CDR1 and CDR2 from the germline V gene are DFQATT and SNEGSKA (reference sequence). CDR3 sequence (DNA): TGCAGTGCTTGCGGACAGGGTTATCAGCCCCAGCATTTT. It encodes CSACGQGYQPQHF.

This clonotype was seen ten or more times. The chain joins TRBV29-1 to TRBJ2-7; the D gene could be TRBD1 or TRBD2 (6 bases each). This CDR3 comprises 15 residues. V lost 2 bases, J lost 5 bases, and 19 bases lay in between. Germline CDR1 reads SQVTM; CDR2 reads ANQGSEA. Written as DNA, the CDR3 is TGCAGCGTTGAATTGGTGGGATGGGGGGCCCACGAGCAGTACTTC. Its translation is CSVELVGWGAHEQYF.

This clonotype was seen more than once but under ten times. The genes are TRBV29-1 and TRBJ2-3; D assignment may be TRBD1 or TRBD2 (5 bases each). V was trimmed by 6 bases and J by 2 bases, leaving 12 bases between them. The germline gives CDR1 SQVTM, CDR2 ANQGSEA. This CDR3 is 13 amino acids long. The CDR3 region has the DNA TGCAGCGTGAAGGGACGGAACACAGATACGCAGTATTTT. Its translation is CSVKGRNTDTQYF.

A few counts support this clonotype. The chain employs TRBV5-1 and TRBJ2-7, with TRBD1 matching 10 bases. The germline V gene encodes CDR1 SGHRS and CDR2 YFSETQ. The V segment lost 5 bases and the J segment 3 bases; nucleotides outside the gene matches: 11. The CDR3 totals 16 residues. CDR3 sequence reads: CASRPRSGQGGYEQYF. The CDR3 region has the DNA TGCGCCAGCAGACCTAGGTCCGGACAGGGGGGCTACGAGCAGTACTTC. The full variable domain, with the rest looked up from reference TRBV5-1 and TRBJ2-7, is KAGVTQTPRYLIKTRGQQVTLSCSPISGHRSVSWYQQTPGQGLQFLFEYFSETQRNKGNFPGRFSGRQFSNSRSEMNVSTLELGDSALYLCASRPRSGQGGYEQYFGPGTRLTVT.

The table lists this clonotype with a few counts. The V call is TRBV6-5, the J call TRBJ1-4; D uncertain. CDR3 length: 14 amino acids. CDR1 is MNHEY, CDR2 SVGAGI, per germline. V was cut by 0 bases and J by 8 bases, with 10 bases left in between. CDR3 nucleotide sequence: TGTGCCAGCAGTTACTCGTCAGGTGGCGAAAAACTGTTTTTT. Translation gives CASSYSSGGEKLFF.

This clonotype has a handful of counts. The chain joins TRBV6-4 to TRBJ2-3; the match to TRBD1 covers 9 bases. V lost 8 bases, J lost 3 bases, and 12 bases stayed unmatched. Germline V gene data show CDR1 as MRHNA and CDR2 as SNTAGT. This CDR3 spans 16 amino acids. The CDR3 region has the DNA TGTGCCAGCTCAAGGGGGACAGGGACTACTACAGATACGCAGTATTTT. Protein sequence: CASSRGTGTTTDTQYF.

This clonotype was recorded a few times. This rearrangement joins TRBV5-1 to TRBJ1-1; D gene unclear. V lost 4 bases, J lost 4 bases, and 14 bases lay in between. Germline V gene sequence: CDR1 SGHRS, CDR2 YFSETQ. The CDR3 loop spans 14 amino acids. The CDR3 sequence: CASSPLTGSTEAFF. The CDR3 region has the DNA TGCGCCAGCAGCCCCCTGACGGGAAGCACTGAAGCTTTCTTT. The whole variable domain, filled in from reference TRBV5-1 and TRBJ1-1, reads KAGVTQTPRYLIKTRGQQVTLSCSPISGHRSVSWYQQTPGQGLQFLFEYFSETQRNKGNFPGRFSGRQFSNSRSEMNVSTLELGDSALYLCASSPLTGSTEAFFGQGTRLTVV.

This clonotype was counted between two and nine times. V usage is TRBV5-1 and J usage is TRBJ2-5, with unresolved D. The CDR3 spans 15 residues. The V gene's germline CDR1 is SGHRS and CDR2 YFSETQ. Trimming stripped 0 bases from V and 3 bases from J, with 12 bases between. CDR3 sequence (DNA): TGCGCCAGCAGCTTGGTGGGTTTGGTAGAAGAGACCCAGTACTTC. Protein product: CASSLVGLVEETQYF.